This TCR beta chain was observed in a study of T cell responses to AZD1222 COVID-19 vaccine. Study-wide points: In a largely white British group with more females than males, clonal diversity was possibly underestimated. Targeting of unmutated variant regions was reportedly seen in nearly half of spike-specific TCRs.

With respect to this clone: Its antigen is as yet unknown. The germline gene is not matched at one end of the junction; a read error may be the cause.

Sequencing was performed with immunoSEQ multiplex PCR; in TCRdb, only in-frame clones are kept and a portion is missing. The repertoire holds under 200,000 clones, 88% seen once, with 25% to 30% in the top ten. Researchers grouped second doses given at about 4 or about 12 weeks into one pool. The germline V gene encodes CDR1 KGHDR and CDR2 SFDVKD. This CDR3 is built from 18 residues. The receptor was derived from an adult who received the AZD1222 COVID-19 vaccine. The V gene is TRBV24-1, the J gene TRBJ2-2; TRBD1 aligns across 9 bases. Sequenced here: peripheral blood, sampled 28 days after the second AZD1222 dose. Here the CDR3 reads CATSDTKGQGMRTAELFF. The CDR3 nucleotides read TGTGCCACCAGTGACACTAAGGGACAGGGAATGAGGACCGCGGAGCTGTTTTTT.